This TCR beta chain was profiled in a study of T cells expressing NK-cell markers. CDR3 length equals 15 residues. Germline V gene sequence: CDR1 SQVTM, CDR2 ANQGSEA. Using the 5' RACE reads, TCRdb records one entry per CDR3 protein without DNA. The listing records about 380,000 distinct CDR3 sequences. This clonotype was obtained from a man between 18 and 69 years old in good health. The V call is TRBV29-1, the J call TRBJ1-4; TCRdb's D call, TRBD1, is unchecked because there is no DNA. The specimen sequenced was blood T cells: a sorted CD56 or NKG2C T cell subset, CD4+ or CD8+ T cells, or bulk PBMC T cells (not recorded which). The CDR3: CSGWDTYSTNEKLFF.